This TCR beta chain was recorded in a study of T-cell reconstitution after alpha-beta-depleted transplantation in children. On this clonotype itself: The antigen remains unidentified.

Whole-study results and caveats: Where alpha-beta T cells came from about two months after transplant was reportedly several hundred expanded graft clones. In some patients, recipient T cells and intrathymic progenitors surviving conditioning explained high day-60 diversity.

Preparing the TCRbeta library involved the use of unique molecular identifiers. TCRdb independently ran MiXCR on the PCR reads; one entry per CDR3 protein. The sample yields 100,000 to 150,000 distinct CDR3 sequences, under 25% seen once. The CDR3 is 15 residues long. In germline, CDR1 is DFQATT, CDR2 SNEGSKA (reference sequence). After removal of 7 bases from V and 6 bases from J, the junction contained 14 bases not matched to a gene. The chain is built from TRBV20-1 and TRBJ2-1; 8 nucleotides line up with TRBD2. The sequencing used PBMCs, mostly from graft donor cells, collected 180 days after TCRalphabeta/CD19-depleted stem cell transplant. The receptor comes from a male patient under 10 years old who had a stem cell transplant for chronic granulomatous disease, so the T cells may come from the graft donor. CDR3 nucleotides: TGCAGTGTCGGACCGGGACTAGGAAGTCTCAATGAGCAGTTCTTC. Translating gives CSVGPGLGSLNEQFF.